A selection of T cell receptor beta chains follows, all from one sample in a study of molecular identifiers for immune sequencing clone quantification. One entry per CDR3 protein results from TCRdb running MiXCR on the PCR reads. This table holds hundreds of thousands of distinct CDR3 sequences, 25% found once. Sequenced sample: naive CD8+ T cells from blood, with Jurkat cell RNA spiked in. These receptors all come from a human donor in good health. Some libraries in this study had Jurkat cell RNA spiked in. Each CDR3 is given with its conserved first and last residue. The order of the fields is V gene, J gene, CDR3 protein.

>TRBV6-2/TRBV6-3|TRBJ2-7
CASSSEPRTKSYEQYF
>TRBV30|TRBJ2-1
CAWSVQTGFEFF
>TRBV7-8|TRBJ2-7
CASSEAGYYEQYF
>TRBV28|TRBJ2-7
CASRGTTSSSYEQYF
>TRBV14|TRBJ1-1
CASSQIINTEAFF
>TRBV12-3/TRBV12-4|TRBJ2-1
CASSGVAGVGYNEQFF
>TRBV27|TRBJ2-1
CASSLAGALPNEQFF
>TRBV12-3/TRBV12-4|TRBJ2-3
CASSRRGLAGGTSTDTQYF
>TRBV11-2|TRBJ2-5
CASSSPLETQYF
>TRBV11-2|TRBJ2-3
CASSPLTPDTQYF
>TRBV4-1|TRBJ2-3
CASSPEDRGSDTQYF
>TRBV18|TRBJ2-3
CASSRETRGRDTQYF
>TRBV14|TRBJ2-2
CASSFRDVYTGELFF
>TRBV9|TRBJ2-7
CASSGSGTGEYEQYF
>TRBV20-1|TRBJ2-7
CSARDSTSGYYEQYF
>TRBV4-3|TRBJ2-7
CASSQERGAPYEQYF
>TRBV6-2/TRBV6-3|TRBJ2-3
CASSYWRPSTDTQYF
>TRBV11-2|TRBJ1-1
CASSSRTEKNTEAFF
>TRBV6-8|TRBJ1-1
CASSYLNGTGGPEAFF
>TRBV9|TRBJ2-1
CASSVAGRAHEQFF
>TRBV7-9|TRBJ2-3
CASSLDRGGDTQYF
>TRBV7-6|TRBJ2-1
CASSWGGITYNEQFF
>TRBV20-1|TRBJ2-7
CSASFSSGGTYEQYF
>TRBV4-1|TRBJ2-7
CASSQDPASGAYEQYF
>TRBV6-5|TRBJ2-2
CASSYRPPRLAIDTGELFF
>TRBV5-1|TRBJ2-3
CASSLEWGAVTDTQYF
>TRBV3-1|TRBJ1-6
CASSQDPGSRSPLHF
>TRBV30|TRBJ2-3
CDWRLGASTDKQYF
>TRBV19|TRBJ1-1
CASSISWTGNTEAFF
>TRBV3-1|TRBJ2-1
CASSQDWVAGPGGEQFF
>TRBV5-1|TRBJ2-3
CASSGTSGRALPDTQYF
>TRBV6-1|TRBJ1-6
CASSEEAVYNSPLHF
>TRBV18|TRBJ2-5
CASFSAKMAGEETQYF
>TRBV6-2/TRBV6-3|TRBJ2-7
CASRTAGGIYEQYF
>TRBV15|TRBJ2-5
CATSSGRGQETQYF
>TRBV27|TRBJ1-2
CASSLSPGTGVTNYGYTF
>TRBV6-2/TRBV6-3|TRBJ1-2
CASTSGRVYGYTF
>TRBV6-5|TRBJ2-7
CASSISGTGFPYEQYF
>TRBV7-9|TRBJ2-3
CASSLAAGQVSTDTQYF
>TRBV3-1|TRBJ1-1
CASSQPQGAYTEAFF
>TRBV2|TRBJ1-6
CASSDGSPAPLHF
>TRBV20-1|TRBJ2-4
CSARRGYIENIQYF
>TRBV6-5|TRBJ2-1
CASSPGPPKNNEQFF
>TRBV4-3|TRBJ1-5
CASSQDSGLGNQPQHF
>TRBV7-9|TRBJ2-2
CASSLVQNTGELFF
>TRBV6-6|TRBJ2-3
CASLSPGQGLDTQYF
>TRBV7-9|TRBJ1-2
CASSLPGTGPLNYGYTF
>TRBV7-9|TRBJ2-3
CASSLSRILTDTQYF
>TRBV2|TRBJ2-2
CASSEPLAGGNTRELFF